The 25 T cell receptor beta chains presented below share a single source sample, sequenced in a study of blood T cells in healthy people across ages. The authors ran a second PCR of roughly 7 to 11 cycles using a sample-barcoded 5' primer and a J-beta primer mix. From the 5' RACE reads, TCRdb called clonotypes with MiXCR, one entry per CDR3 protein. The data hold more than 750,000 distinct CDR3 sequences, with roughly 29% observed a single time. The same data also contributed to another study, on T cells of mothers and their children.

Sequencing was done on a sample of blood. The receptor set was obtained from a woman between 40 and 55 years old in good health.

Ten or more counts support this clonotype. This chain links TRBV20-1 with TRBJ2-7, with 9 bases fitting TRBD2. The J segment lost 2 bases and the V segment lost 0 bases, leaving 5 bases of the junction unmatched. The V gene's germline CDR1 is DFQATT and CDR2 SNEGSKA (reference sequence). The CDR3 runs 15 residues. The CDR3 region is CSARDLRGGAYEQYF. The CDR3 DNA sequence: TGCAGTGCTAGAGATCTTCGCGGGGGGGCCTACGAGCAGTACTTC.

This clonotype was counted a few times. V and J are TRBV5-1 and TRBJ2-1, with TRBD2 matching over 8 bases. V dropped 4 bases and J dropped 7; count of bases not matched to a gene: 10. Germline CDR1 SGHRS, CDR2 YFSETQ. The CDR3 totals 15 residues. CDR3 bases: TGCGCCAGCAGCCCGGGAGGGACTTTTCTGAATGAGCAGTTCTTC. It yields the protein CASSPGGTFLNEQFF.

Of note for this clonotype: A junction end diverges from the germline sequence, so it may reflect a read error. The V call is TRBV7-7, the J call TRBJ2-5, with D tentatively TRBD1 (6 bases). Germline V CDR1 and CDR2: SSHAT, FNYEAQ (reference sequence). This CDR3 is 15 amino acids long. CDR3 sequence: CASSLTFGRGEPQYF. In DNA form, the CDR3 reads TGTGCTAGCAGCCTCACATTTGGCAGGGGAGAGCCCCAGTACTTC.

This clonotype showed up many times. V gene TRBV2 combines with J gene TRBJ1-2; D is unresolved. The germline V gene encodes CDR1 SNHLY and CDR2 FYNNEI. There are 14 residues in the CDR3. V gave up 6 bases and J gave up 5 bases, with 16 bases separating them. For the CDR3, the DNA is TGTGCCAGCAGCCCGGAGGCCAGATTTTATGGCTACACCTTC. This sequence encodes CASSPEARFYGYTF.

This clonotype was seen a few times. In nucleotides, the CDR3 is TGTGCCGGCAACCGAGGGGATAACTACGAGCAGTACTTC. Protein sequence: CAGNRGDNYEQYF. This chain connects TRBV7-2 to TRBJ2-7, with D tentatively TRBD1 or TRBD2 (5 bases each). The germline V gene has CDR1 SGHTA and CDR2 FQGNSA. This CDR3 comprises 13 residues. The germline V and J ends were trimmed by 11 bases and 3 bases, with 17 bases remaining between them.

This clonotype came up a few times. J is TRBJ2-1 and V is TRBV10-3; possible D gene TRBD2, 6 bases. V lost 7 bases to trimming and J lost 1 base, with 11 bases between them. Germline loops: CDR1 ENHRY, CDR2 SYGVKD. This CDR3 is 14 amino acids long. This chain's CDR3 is CAITVGGSYNEQFF. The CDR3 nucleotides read TGTGCCATCACAGTCGGGGGTTCCTACAATGAGCAGTTCTTC.

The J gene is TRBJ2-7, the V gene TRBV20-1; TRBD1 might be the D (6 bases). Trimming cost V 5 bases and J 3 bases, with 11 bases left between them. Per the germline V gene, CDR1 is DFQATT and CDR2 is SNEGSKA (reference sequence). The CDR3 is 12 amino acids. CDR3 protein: CSAPQGNYEQYF. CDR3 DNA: TGCAGTGCTCCACAGGGTAACTACGAGCAGTACTTC.

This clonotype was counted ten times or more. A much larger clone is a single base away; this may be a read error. CDR3: CASSMGGTQETQYF. CDR3 DNA: TGCGCCAGCAGCATGGGGGGGACCCAAGAGACCCAGTACTTC. This chain joins TRBV5-1 and TRBJ2-5; TRBD2 aligns across 7 bases. The trim removed 4 bases at V and 1 base at J, leaving 4 bases unmatched. The CDR3 covers 14 residues. From germline, CDR1 is SGHRS and CDR2 YFSETQ.

In DNA, the CDR3 is TGCAGCGTTGAAGCAATCTCCTCGGGGGCGTCGGGCTACACCTTC. Amino acids: CSVEAISSGASGYTF. This chain connects TRBV29-1 to TRBJ1-2; the D gene is possibly TRBD1 (6 bases). V lost 1 base to trimming and J lost 8 bases, with 20 bases between them. The CDR3 extends over 15 amino acids. Per the germline V gene, CDR1 is SQVTM and CDR2 is ANQGSEA.

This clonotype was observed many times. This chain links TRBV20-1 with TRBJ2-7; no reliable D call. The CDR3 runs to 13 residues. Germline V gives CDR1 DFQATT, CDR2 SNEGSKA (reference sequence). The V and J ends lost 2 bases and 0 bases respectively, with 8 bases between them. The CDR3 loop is CSARSSLSYEQYF. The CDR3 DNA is TGCAGTGCTAGATCCAGCCTCTCCTACGAGCAGTACTTC.

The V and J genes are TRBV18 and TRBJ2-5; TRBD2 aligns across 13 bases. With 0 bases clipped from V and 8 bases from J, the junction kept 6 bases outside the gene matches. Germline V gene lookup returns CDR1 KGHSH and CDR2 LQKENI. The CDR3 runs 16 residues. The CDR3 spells CASSPPTSGGPTTQYF. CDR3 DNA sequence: TGTGCCAGCTCACCACCGACTAGCGGGGGGCCTACAACCCAGTACTTC.

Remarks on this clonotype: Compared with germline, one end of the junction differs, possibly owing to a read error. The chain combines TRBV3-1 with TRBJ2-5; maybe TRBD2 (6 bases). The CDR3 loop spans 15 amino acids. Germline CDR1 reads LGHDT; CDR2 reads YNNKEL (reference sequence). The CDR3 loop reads CASSQGSGDQETQYF. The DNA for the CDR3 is TGTGCCAGTAGCCAAGGGTCGGGGGACCAAGAGACCCAGTACTTC.

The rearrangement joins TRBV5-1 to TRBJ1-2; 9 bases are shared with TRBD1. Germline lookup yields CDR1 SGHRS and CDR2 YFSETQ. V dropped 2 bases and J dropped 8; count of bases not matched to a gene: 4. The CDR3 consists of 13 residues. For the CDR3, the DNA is TGCGCCAGCAGCTTCCAAGACAGGGGGGGCTACACCTTC. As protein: CASSFQDRGGYTF.

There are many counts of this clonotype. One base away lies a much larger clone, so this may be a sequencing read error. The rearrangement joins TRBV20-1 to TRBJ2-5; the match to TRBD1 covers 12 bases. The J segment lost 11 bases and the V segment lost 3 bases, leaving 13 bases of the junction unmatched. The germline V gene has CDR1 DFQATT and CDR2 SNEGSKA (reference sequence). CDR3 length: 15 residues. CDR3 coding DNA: TGCAGTGCTAGTCGGGACAGGGGGCTCTACAATGAGCAGTACTTC. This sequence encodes CSASRDRGLYNEQYF.

This CDR3 is CASSLDPSRRGEQYF. The CDR3 DNA sequence: TGTGCCAGCAGCTTAGACCCCTCGAGACGGGGCGAGCAGTACTTC. This chain joins TRBV7-9 and TRBJ2-5, with D tentatively TRBD2 (5 bases). The DNA matches TRBJ2-7 better at its end, which makes the J call doubtful. Germline values: CDR1 SEHNR, CDR2 FQNEAQ (reference sequence). The CDR3 length is 15 residues.

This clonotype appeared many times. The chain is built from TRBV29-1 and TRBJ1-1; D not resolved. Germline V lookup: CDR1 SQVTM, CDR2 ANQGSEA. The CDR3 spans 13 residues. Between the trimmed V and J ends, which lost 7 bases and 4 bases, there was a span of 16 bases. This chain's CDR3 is CSASPGLGTEAFF. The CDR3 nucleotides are TGCAGCGCTAGTCCAGGCTTAGGCACTGAAGCTTTCTTT.

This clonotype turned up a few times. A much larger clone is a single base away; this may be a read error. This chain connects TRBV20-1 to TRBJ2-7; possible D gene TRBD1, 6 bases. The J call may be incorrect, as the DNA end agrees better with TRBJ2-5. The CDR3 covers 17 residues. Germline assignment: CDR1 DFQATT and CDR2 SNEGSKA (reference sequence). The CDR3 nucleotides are TGCAGTGCTAGAGATGTGCCCAGCAGGGGCCGAGGGGAGACCCAGTACTTC. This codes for CSARDVPSRGRGETQYF.

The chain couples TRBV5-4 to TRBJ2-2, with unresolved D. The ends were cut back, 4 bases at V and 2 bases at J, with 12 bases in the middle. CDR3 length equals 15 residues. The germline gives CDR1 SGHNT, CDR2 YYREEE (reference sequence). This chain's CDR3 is CASSPRISNTGELFF. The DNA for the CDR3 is TGTGCCAGCAGCCCCAGGATAAGCAACACCGGGGAGCTGTTTTTT.

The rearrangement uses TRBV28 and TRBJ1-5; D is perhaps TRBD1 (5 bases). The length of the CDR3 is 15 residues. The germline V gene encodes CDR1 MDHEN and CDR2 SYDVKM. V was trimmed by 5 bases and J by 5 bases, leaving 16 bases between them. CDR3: CASSPGPGVDQPQHF. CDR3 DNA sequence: TGTGCCAGCAGTCCGGGACCGGGGGTCGATCAGCCCCAGCATTTT.

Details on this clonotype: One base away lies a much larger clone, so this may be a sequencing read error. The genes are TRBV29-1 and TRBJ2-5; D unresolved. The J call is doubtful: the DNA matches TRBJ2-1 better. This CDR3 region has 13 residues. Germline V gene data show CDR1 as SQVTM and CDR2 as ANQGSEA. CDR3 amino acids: CSVGVAAQETQFF. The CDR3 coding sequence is TGCAGCGTTGGAGTAGCTGCTCAAGAGACCCAGTTCTTC.

The CDR3 region is CASSLGPRGAYNEQFF. In DNA, the CDR3 is TGTGCCAGCAGCCTCGGCCCCCGAGGGGCCTACAATGAGCAGTTCTTC. The gene calls are TRBV12-3 or TRBV12-4 and TRBJ2-1; TRBD1 or TRBD2 may be the D gene (5 bases each). V was trimmed by 6 bases and J by 2 bases, leaving 17 bases between them. The CDR3 runs to 16 residues.

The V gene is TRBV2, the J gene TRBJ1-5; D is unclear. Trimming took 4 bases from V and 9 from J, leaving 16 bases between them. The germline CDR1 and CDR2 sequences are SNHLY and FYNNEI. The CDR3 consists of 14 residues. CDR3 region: CASSGGSAALPQHF. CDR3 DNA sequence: TGTGCCAGCAGTGGCGGTTCGGCGGCCCTGCCCCAGCATTTT.

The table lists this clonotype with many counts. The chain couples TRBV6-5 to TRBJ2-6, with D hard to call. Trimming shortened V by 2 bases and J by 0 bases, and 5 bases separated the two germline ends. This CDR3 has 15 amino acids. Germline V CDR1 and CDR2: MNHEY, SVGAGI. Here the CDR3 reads CASSYRNSGANVLTF. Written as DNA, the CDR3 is TGTGCCAGCAGTTACCGAAACTCTGGGGCCAACGTCCTGACTTTC.

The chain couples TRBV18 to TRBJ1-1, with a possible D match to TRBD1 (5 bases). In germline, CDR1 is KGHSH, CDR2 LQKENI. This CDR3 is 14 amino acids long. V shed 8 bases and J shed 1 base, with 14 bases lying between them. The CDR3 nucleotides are TGTGCCAGCGCTAGGGGTGGCGGGAACACTGAAGCTTTCTTT. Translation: CASARGGGNTEAFF.

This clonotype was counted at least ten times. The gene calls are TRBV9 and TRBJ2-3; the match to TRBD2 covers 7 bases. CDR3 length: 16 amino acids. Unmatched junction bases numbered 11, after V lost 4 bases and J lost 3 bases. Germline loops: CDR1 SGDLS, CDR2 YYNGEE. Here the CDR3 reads CASSTAGTISTDTQYF. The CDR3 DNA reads TGTGCCAGCAGCACCGCCGGGACTATATCAACAGATACGCAGTATTTT.